The next 21 T cell receptor beta chains were all read from a single sample in a study of cytomegalovirus exposure and HLA in healthy donors. Use of 60 Vbeta and 13 Jbeta primers characterized the PCR. Profiling relied on immunoSEQ multiplex PCR, and the TCRdb table lists in-frame clones only, not all of them. This table holds approximately 100,000 clones, around 79% found once. The specimen sequenced was PBMCs. Every receptor here comes from a woman in her forties in good health and CMV-seronegative.

This chain uses TRBV28 with TRBJ2-3; weak D call: TRBD1 (5 bases). Trimming left V 5 bases short and J 3 bases short, with 12 bases between. Germline V gene lookup returns CDR1 MDHEN and CDR2 SYDVKM. The CDR3 spans 14 residues. This chain's CDR3 is CASSPRRVTDTQYF. In DNA, the CDR3 is TGTGCCAGCAGTCCCCGCAGGGTAACAGATACGCAGTATTTT. Drawing the rest from reference TRBV28 and TRBJ2-3, the complete variable domain is DVKVTQSSRYLVKRTGEKVFLECVQDMDHENMFWYRQDPGLGLRLIYFSYDVKMKEKGDIPEGYSVSREKKERFSLILESASTNQTSMYLCASSPRRVTDTQYFGPGTRLTVL.

This chain joins TRBV7-2 and TRBJ1-5; the D is unclear. The CDR3 covers 14 residues. Trimming removed 5 bases from V and 5 bases from J, with 13 bases in between. Per germline, CDR1 SGHTA and CDR2 FQGNSA. Written as DNA, the CDR3 is TGTGCCAGCAGCCGGGAGGTGGGCGATCAGCCCCAGCATTTT. Encoded protein: CASSREVGDQPQHF.

The chain recombines TRBV6-5 with TRBJ1-6, with 8 bases lining up with TRBD1. The CDR3 length is 13 residues. Germline V gene sequence: CDR1 MNHEY, CDR2 SVGAGI. With V trimmed by 10 bases and J by 9 bases, 8 bases remained unmatched. CDR3 amino acids: CATRTGSFSPLHF. The CDR3 DNA reads as TGTGCCACCCGGACAGGGTCTTTTTCACCCCTCCACTTT.

The rearrangement links TRBV21-1 to TRBJ2-7; the listed D gene, TRBD2, was not tested against the DNA. TRBV21-1 is classified as a pseudogene. The CDR3 extends over 16 amino acids. The CDR3 sequence is CASSGRTSLLPYEQYF. CDR3 nucleotide sequence: TGTGCCAGCAGCGGGCGGACTAGCCTACTTCCCTACGAGCAGTACTTC.

The chain's CDR3 is CASSLAALRAYEQYF. Written as DNA, the CDR3 is TGTGCCAGCAGCTTGGCGGCCCTTCGGGCCTACGAGCAGTACTTC. V usage is TRBV27 and J usage is TRBJ2-7; D gene unclear. CDR3 length: 15 residues. Trimming removed 6 bases at V and 2 bases at J, with 17 bases between. CDR1 is MNHEY and CDR2 is SMNVEV in the germline V gene (reference sequence).

V gene TRBV5-1 combines with J gene TRBJ1-3; a weak D match, TRBD1 (5 bases). The ends were cut back, 0 bases at V and 3 bases at J, with 13 bases in the middle. This CDR3 spans 16 amino acids. Germline V gene lookup returns CDR1 SGHRS and CDR2 YFSETQ. The CDR3 sequence is CASSLAGGLVGNTIYF. CDR3 nucleotides: TGCGCCAGCAGCTTGGCTGGGGGACTAGTTGGAAACACCATATATTTT.

This chain uses TRBV11-2 with TRBJ1-1; D uncertain. With 1 base removed from V and 1 base from J, the gap between germline ends came to 7 bases. This CDR3 is 14 amino acids long. Germline CDR1 reads SGHAT; CDR2 reads FQNNGV. In DNA, the CDR3 is TGTGCCAGCAGCTTAGGAGGCGGGAACACTGAAGCTTTCTTT. It yields the protein CASSLGGGNTEAFF.

The gene calls are TRBV9 and TRBJ2-3; tentatively, D is TRBD1 (6 bases). V lost 5 bases and J lost 3, with 10 bases in between. This CDR3 comprises 13 residues. The germline V gene encodes CDR1 SGDLS and CDR2 YYNGEE. The CDR3 region is CASSRTGTDTQYF. The CDR3 coding sequence is TGTGCCAGCAGTCGAACAGGGACAGATACGCAGTATTTT.

The rearrangement links TRBV30 to TRBJ2-2; D is uncertain. The CDR3 sequence is 13 residues long. Germline CDR1 and CDR2: GTSNPN and SVGIG (reference sequence). Trimming cost V 7 bases and J 0 bases, with 9 bases left between them. CDR3: CAYASSNTGELFF. In DNA form, the CDR3 reads TGTGCCTATGCGTCATCGAACACCGGGGAGCTGTTTTTT.

V usage is TRBV28 and J usage is TRBJ2-6, with 7 bases lining up with TRBD1. Germline V lookup: CDR1 MDHEN, CDR2 SYDVKM. This CDR3 is 13 amino acids long. J gave up 4 bases and V 10 bases, and 4 bases lay outside the gene matches. Here the CDR3 DNA reads TGTGCCATCAGGGGGACAGGGGCCAACGTCCTGACTTTC. The encoded protein is CAIRGTGANVLTF.

This sequence joins TRBV4-2 and TRBJ1-2; 8 bases line up with TRBD1. Trimming at V came to 0 bases and at J to 4 bases, leaving 4 bases not matched to a gene. The germline CDR1 and CDR2 sequences are LGHNA and YNFKEQ. The CDR3 is 15 amino acids. The CDR3 coding sequence is TGTGCCAGCAGCCAAGATGCAGGGGGCGGCTATGGCTACACCTTC. Translating it yields CASSQDAGGGYGYTF.

The V and J genes are TRBV28 and TRBJ1-2, with 8 bases that match TRBD1. With 4 bases clipped from V and 3 bases from J, the junction kept 13 bases outside the gene matches. Looked up from germline, CDR1 is MDHEN and CDR2 is SYDVKM. This CDR3 is 17 amino acids long. The CDR3 sequence is CASSSIQGAARDYGYTF. The CDR3 DNA follows: TGTGCCAGCAGTTCAATTCAGGGGGCGGCTCGGGACTATGGCTACACCTTC.

As DNA, the CDR3 is TGTGCCAGCAGCCCCGGACTAGCGAGGAATGAGCAGTTCTTC. This sequence encodes CASSPGLARNEQFF. This chain joins TRBV7-9 and TRBJ2-1; the match to TRBD2 covers 9 bases. This CDR3 is built from 14 residues. The V and J ends lost 5 bases and 7 bases, in that order; junction bases with no gene match: 6. Per germline, CDR1 SEHNR and CDR2 FQNEAQ (reference sequence).

J is TRBJ1-2 and V is TRBV7-2; TRBD1 is a possible D gene (6 bases). Germline V lookup: CDR1 SGHTA, CDR2 FQGNSA. V dropped 5 bases and J dropped 4 bases, with 17 bases sitting between them. The CDR3 extends over 15 amino acids. CDR3 in DNA: TGTGCCAGCAGCGTTTACAGGGATTGGGGCTATGGCTACACCTTC. This gives the protein CASSVYRDWGYGYTF.

The chain uses TRBV30 and TRBJ2-1; 8 nucleotides agree with TRBD2. The CDR3 runs 15 residues. CDR1 is GTSNPN, CDR2 SVGIG, per germline (reference sequence). The ends lost 1 base at V and 4 bases at J; junction bases unmatched: 6. This CDR3 is CAWSAISGDYNEQFF. In DNA, the CDR3 is TGTGCCTGGAGTGCGATTAGCGGGGATTACAATGAGCAGTTCTTC.

The V and J genes are TRBV30 and TRBJ1-6; 10 bases are shared with TRBD1. Trimming at V came to 2 bases and at J to 7 bases, leaving 2 bases not matched to a gene. CDR1 is GTSNPN, CDR2 SVGIG, per germline (reference sequence). This CDR3 comprises 14 residues. The CDR3 is CAWSTGQGNSPLHF. As DNA, the CDR3 is TGTGCCTGGAGTACGGGACAGGGGAATTCACCCCTCCACTTT.

This clone was observed a few times. The J gene is TRBJ1-6, the V gene TRBV5-4; a possible D gene is TRBD1 (5 bases). CDR3 size: 15 residues. CDR1 is SGHNT, CDR2 YYREEE, per germline (reference sequence). V shed 1 base and J shed 8 bases, with 13 bases lying between them. CDR3 coding DNA: TGTGCCAGCAGCTTGTGGGGGACTTACGATTCACCCCTCCACTTT. As protein: CASSLWGTYDSPLHF.

The V gene is TRBV23-1, the J gene TRBJ2-5, with 8 bases lining up with TRBD2. TRBV23-1 is designated an ORF whose function remains uncertain. The CDR3 contains 20 residues. After removal of 6 bases from V and 0 bases from J, the junction contained 21 bases not matched to a gene. CDR3 sequence (DNA): TGCGCCAGCAGGAGACTCGGGGGGGGACCCCCCGCTTCTTACCAAGAGACCCAGTACTTC. It encodes CASRRLGGGPPASYQETQYF.

V and J are TRBV7-8 and TRBJ1-5; D is ambiguous. With 5 bases removed from V and 7 bases from J, the gap between germline ends came to 15 bases. Germline values: CDR1 SGHVS, CDR2 FQNEAQ. The CDR3 has 14 amino acids. DNA for the CDR3: TGTGCCAGCAGCCCCTTGGCCCCCGGGCAGCCCCAGCATTTT. Amino acids: CASSPLAPGQPQHF.

The chain has TRBV18 and TRBJ1-3; D is unclear. The length of the CDR3 is 17 residues. Germline CDR1 KGHSH, CDR2 LQKENI. V was shortened by 2 bases and J by 0 bases, with 14 bases between the two germline ends. The CDR3 region has the DNA TGTGCCAGCTCACCAACAACCGACCGGAGCTCTGGAAACACCATATATTTT. This sequence encodes CASSPTTDRSSGNTIYF.

This chain uses TRBV9 with TRBJ1-5; TRBD1 agrees at 10 bases. V dropped 3 bases and J dropped 8; count of bases not matched to a gene: 8. CDR3 length: 15 amino acids. The germline V gene encodes CDR1 SGDLS and CDR2 YYNGEE. The CDR3 loop is CASSATDRGLEPQHF. Written as DNA, the CDR3 is TGTGCCAGCAGCGCGACAGACAGGGGGCTGGAGCCCCAGCATTTT. The variable domain in full, with the rest retrieved from reference TRBV9 and TRBJ1-5, is DSGVTQTPKHLITATGQRVTLRCSPRSGDLSVYWYQQSLDQGLQFLIQYYNGEERAKGNILERFSAQQFPDLHSELNLSSLELGDSALYFCASSATDRGLEPQHFGDGTRLSIL.